Given below is one TCR beta chain in context. Its antigen is unknown. In germline, CDR1 is PRHDT, CDR2 FYEKMQ (reference sequence). There are 15 residues in the CDR3. J lost 4 bases, V lost 6 bases, and 4 bases had no gene match. These data originate in a study of cytomegalovirus exposure and HLA in healthy donors. General study results and limits: Sequencing probably produced one cluster of sequence variants that were highly shared.

The PCR made use of 60 Vbeta and 13 Jbeta primers. The repertoire was sequenced with immunoSEQ multiplex PCR; TCRdb's copy has only in-frame clones and lacks some. The repertoire consists of about 160,000 clones, with roughly 80% occurring once and the leading ten covering about 7.7%. The receptor was isolated from a woman aged 25 to 39 in good health and CMV-seropositive. Sequencing used PBMCs. The chain carries TRBV13 and TRBJ2-6, with 9 bases that match TRBD1. The CDR3 region is CASRSQGAGANVLTF. In DNA, the CDR3 is TGTGCCAGCAGATCACAGGGGGCCGGGGCCAACGTCCTGACTTTC.